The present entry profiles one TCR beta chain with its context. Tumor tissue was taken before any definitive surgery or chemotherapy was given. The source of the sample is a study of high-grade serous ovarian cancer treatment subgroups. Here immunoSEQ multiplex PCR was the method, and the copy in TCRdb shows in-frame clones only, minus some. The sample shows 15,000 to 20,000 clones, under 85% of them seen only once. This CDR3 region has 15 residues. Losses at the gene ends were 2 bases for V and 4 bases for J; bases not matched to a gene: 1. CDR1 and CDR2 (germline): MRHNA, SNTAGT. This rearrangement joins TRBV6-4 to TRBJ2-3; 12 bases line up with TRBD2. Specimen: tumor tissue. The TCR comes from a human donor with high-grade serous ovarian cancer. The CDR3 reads CASSDTSGGSDTQYF. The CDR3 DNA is TGTGCCAGCAGTGACACTAGCGGGGGGTCAGATACGCAGTATTTT.